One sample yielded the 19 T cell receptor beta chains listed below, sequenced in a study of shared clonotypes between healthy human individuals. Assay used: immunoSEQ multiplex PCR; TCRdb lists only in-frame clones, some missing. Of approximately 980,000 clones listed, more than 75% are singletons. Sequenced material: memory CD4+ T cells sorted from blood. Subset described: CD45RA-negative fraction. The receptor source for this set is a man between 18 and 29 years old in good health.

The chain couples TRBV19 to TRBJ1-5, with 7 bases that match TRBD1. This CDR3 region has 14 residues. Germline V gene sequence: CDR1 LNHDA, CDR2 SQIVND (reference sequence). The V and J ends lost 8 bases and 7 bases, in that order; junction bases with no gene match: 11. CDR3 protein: CASAQGVSTQPQHF. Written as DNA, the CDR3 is TGTGCCAGTGCCCAGGGGGTCTCTACACAGCCCCAGCATTTT.

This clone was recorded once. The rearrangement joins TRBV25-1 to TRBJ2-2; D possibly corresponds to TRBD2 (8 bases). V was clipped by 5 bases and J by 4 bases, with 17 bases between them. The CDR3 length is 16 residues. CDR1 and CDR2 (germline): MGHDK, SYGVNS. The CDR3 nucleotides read TGTGCCAGCAGTCCCCCGGGAGGGGGCAGCACCGGGGAGCTGTTTTTT. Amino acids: CASSPPGGGSTGELFF.

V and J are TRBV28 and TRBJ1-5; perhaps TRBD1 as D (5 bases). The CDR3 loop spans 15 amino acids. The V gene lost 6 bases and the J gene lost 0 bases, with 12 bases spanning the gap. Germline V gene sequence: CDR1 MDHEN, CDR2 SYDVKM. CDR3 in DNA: TGTGCCAGCAGGGTCCAGGGCTATAGCAATCAGCCCCAGCATTTT. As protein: CASRVQGYSNQPQHF.

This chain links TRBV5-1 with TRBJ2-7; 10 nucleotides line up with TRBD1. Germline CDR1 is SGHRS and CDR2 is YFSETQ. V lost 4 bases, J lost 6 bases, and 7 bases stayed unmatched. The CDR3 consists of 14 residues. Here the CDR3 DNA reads TGCGCCAGCAGCCCGACAGGGGGCCAGGGCGAGCAGTACTTC. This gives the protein CASSPTGGQGEQYF.

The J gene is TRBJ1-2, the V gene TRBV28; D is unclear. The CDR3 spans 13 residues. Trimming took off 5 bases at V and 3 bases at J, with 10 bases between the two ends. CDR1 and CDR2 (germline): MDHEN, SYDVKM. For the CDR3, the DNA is TGTGCCAGCAGTCCCCAGCGTTACTATGGCTACACCTTC. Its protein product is CASSPQRYYGYTF.

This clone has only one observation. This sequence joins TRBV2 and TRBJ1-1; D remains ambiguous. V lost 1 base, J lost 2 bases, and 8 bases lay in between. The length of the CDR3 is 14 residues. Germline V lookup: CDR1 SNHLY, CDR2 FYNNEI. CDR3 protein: CASSEGARNTEAFF. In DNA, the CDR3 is TGTGCCAGCAGTGAAGGAGCCCGTAACACTGAAGCTTTCTTT.

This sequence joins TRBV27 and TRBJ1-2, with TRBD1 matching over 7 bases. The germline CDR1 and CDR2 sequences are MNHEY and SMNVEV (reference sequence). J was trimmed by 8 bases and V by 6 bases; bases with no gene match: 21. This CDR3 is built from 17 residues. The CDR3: CASSPNLRRQGPGGYTF. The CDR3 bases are TGTGCCAGCAGCCCCAATCTTCGGAGACAGGGACCTGGAGGCTACACCTTC.

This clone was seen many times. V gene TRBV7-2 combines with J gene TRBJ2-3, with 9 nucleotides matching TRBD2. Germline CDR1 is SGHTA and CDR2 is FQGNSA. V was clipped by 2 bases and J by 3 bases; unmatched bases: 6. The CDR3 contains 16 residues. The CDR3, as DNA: TGTGCCAGCAGCTTAATAGCGGGAGATAGAACAGATACGCAGTATTTT. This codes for CASSLIAGDRTDTQYF. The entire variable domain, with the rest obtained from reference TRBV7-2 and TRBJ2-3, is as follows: GAGVSQSPSNKVTEKGKDVELRCDPISGHTALYWYRQSLGQGLEFLIYFQGNSAPDKSGLPSDRFSAERTGGSVSTLTIQRTQQEDSAVYLCASSLIAGDRTDTQYFGPGTRLTVL.

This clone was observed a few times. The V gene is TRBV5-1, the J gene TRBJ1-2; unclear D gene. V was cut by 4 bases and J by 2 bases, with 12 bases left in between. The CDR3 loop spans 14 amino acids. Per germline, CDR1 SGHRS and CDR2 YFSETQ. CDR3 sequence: CASSPAGVNYGYTF. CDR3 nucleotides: TGCGCCAGCAGCCCGGCCGGAGTGAACTATGGCTACACCTTC. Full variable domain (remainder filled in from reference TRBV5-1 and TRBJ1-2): KAGVTQTPRYLIKTRGQQVTLSCSPISGHRSVSWYQQTPGQGLQFLFEYFSETQRNKGNFPGRFSGRQFSNSRSEMNVSTLELGDSALYLCASSPAGVNYGYTFGSGTRLTVV.

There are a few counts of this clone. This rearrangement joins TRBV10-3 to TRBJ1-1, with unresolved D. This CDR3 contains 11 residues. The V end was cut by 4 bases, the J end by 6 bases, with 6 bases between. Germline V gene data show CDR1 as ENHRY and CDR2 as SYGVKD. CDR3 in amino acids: CAISAGSEAFF. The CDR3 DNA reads TGTGCCATCAGTGCGGGGTCTGAAGCTTTCTTT.

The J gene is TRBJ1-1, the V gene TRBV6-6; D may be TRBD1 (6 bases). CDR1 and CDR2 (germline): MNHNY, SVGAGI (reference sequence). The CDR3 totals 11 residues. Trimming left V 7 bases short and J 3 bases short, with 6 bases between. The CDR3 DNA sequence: TGTGCCAGCACAGGGGACACTGAAGCTTTCTTT. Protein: CASTGDTEAFF.

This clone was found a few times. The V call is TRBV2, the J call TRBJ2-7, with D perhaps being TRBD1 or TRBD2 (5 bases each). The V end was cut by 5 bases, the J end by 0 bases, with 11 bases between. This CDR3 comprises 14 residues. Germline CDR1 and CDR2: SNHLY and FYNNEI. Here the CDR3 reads CASSRGALSYEQYF. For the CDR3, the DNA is TGTGCCAGCAGTCGAGGGGCTCTCTCCTACGAGCAGTACTTC.

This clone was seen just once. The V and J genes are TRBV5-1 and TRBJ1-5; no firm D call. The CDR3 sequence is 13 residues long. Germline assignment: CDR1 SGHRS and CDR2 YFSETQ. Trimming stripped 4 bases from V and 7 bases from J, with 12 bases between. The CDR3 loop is CASSEGVDQPQHF. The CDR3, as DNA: TGCGCCAGCAGCGAGGGTGTGGACCAGCCCCAGCATTTT.

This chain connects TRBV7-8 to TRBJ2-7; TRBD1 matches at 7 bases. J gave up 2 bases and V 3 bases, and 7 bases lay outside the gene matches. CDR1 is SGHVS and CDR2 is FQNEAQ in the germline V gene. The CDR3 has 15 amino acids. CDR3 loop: CASSFSSTGAYEQYF. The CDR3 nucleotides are TGTGCCAGCAGCTTTAGCTCTACAGGGGCCTACGAGCAGTACTTC. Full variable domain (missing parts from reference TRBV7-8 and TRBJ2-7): GAGVSQSPRYKVAKRGQDVALRCDPISGHVSLFWYQQALGQGPEFLTYFQNEAQLDKSGLPSDRFFAERPEGSVSTLKIQRTQQEDSAVYLCASSFSSTGAYEQYFGPGTRLTVT.

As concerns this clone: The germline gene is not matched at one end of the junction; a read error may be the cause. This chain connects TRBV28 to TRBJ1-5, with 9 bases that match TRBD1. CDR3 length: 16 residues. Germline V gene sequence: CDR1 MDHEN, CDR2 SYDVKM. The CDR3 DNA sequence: TGTGCCAGCAGGGGACAGGGAGCCGTGGCCAATCATCCCCAGCATTTT. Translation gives CASRGQGAVANHPQHF.

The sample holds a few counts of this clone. The CDR3 DNA sequence: TGTGCCACCAGCAGCGATCGACGGGGACAAGAGACCCAGTACTTC. Its protein product is CATSSDRRGQETQYF. The chain has TRBV15 and TRBJ2-5; D is possibly TRBD2 (5 bases). Trimming stripped 3 bases from V and 2 bases from J, with 13 bases between. CDR1 LNHNV and CDR2 YYDKDF come from the germline V gene (reference sequence). The CDR3 extends over 15 amino acids.

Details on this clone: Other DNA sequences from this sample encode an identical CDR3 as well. In nucleotides, the CDR3 is TGTGCCAGCAGTGAAGGGACTAGCGGCTACAATGAGCAGTTCTTC. Amino acids: CASSEGTSGYNEQFF. This rearrangement joins TRBV2 to TRBJ2-1; 10 bases fit TRBD2. This CDR3 region has 15 residues. The V and J ends lost 1 base and 3 bases, in that order; junction bases with no gene match: 0. Germline V gene data show CDR1 as SNHLY and CDR2 as FYNNEI.

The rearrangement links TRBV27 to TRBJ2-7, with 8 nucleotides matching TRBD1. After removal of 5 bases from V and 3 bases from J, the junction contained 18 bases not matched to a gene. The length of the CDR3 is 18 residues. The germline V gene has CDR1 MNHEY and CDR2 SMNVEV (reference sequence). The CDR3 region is CASSLKPKLGTGGYEQYF. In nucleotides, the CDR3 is TGTGCCAGCAGTCTTAAGCCCAAGCTCGGAACAGGGGGCTACGAGCAGTACTTC.

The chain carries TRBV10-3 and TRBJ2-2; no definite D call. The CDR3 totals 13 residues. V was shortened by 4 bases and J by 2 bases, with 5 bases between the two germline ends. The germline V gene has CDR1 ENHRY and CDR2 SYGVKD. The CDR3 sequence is CAISGGNTGELFF. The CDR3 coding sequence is TGTGCCATCAGTGGCGGAAACACCGGGGAGCTGTTTTTT.